A single sample gave rise to the 30 T cell receptor beta chains below, sequenced in a study of CD8+CD57+ T cells in acquired aplastic anemia. Whoever was chosen for sequencing had shown CD8+CD57+ cell expansion by flow cytometry. Investigators profiled TCR beta VDJ and CDR3 from genomic DNA template. From the reads, TCRdb called clonotypes with MiXCR, one entry per CDR3 protein. The data show hundreds of thousands of distinct CDR3 sequences, 25% to 40% seen once. Input material: sorted CD4+, CD8+, or CD8+CD57+ T cells (not recorded which) from PBMCs. The receptors come from a human donor with aplastic anemia.

This clonotype was seen a few times. The chain has TRBV7-2 and TRBJ2-3; perhaps TRBD1 as D (5 bases). Germline CDR1 SGHTA, CDR2 FQGNSA. CDR3 size: 13 residues. V was shortened by 5 bases and J by 7 bases, with 13 bases between the two germline ends. CDR3 region: CASSEDRINTQYF. In nucleotides, the CDR3 is TGTGCCAGCAGCGAAGACAGAATTAATACGCAGTATTTT.

This chain connects TRBV15 to TRBJ2-7; 11 bases match TRBD2. V trimming: 6 bases; J trimming: 2 bases; junction bases outside the gene matches: 6. The length of the CDR3 is 15 residues. Germline V lookup: CDR1 LNHNV, CDR2 YYDKDF (reference sequence). CDR3 bases: TGTGCCACCAGGGTAGCGGGGGGGCCCACCTACGAGCAGTACTTC. It encodes CATRVAGGPTYEQYF.

In its sample, this clonotype was seen a few times. In DNA, the CDR3 is TGTGCCAGCAGCTTAGGGACAGGGGAGGGTCAGCCCCTCCACTTT. It codes for CASSLGTGEGQPLHF. V and J are TRBV7-7 and TRBJ1-6, with 9 bases that match TRBD1. The ends lost 1 base at V and 13 bases at J; junction bases unmatched: 8. The CDR3 loop spans 15 amino acids. Germline V gene lookup returns CDR1 SSHAT and CDR2 FNYEAQ (reference sequence).

This clonotype was recorded at least ten times. V usage is TRBV7-6 and J usage is TRBJ2-5, with 7 bases fitting TRBD1. CDR3 length: 13 residues. J was trimmed by 3 bases and V by 4 bases; bases with no gene match: 2. The germline gives CDR1 SGHVS, CDR2 FNYEAQ. The CDR3 region has the DNA TGTGCCAGCAGCTCCGGGACAGAAGAGACCCAGTACTTC. Its protein product is CASSSGTEETQYF.

This clonotype appeared a single time. This chain connects TRBV11-2 to TRBJ2-5; D could derive from TRBD1 or TRBD2 (6 bases each). The CDR3 has 19 residues. Germline CDR1 SGHAT, CDR2 FQNNGV. Trimming pared 5 bases from V and 3 bases from J, leaving 28 bases between. For the CDR3, the DNA is TGTGCCAGCAGCGACGGACAGCTGGGGTATTTGGGGGGAAAAGAGACCCAGTACTTC. Its translation is CASSDGQLGYLGGKETQYF. Supplemented by reference TRBV11-2 and TRBJ2-5, the full variable domain reads EAGVAQSPRYKIIEKRQSVAFWCNPISGHATLYWYQQILGQGPKLLIQFQNNGVVDDSQLPKDRFSAERLKGVDSTLKIQPAKLEDSAVYLCASSDGQLGYLGGKETQYFGPGTRLLVL.

In this sample, this clonotype turned up a few times. V usage is TRBV5-1 and J usage is TRBJ2-7, with D possibly being TRBD2 (5 bases). Germline assignment: CDR1 SGHRS and CDR2 YFSETQ. This CDR3 region has 13 residues. V dropped 5 bases and J dropped 2 bases, with 11 bases sitting between them. DNA for the CDR3: TGCGCCAGCAGTACGAGCGGAGCCTACGAGCAGTACTTC. It codes for CASSTSGAYEQYF.

This clonotype was observed a few times. Likely a read error: the CDR3 ends without its conserved phenylalanine or tryptophan. The DNA is omitted, as the CDR3 cannot be located on it reliably, and the CDR3 follows TCRdb's listing. CDR3 loop: CASRVDSFS. The chain has TRBV10-2 and TRBJ1-1; TRBD1, the table's D call, lacks a check against the DNA. The CDR3 is made up of 9 amino acids, end residues included. Germline-derived CDR1 and CDR2 are WSHSY and SAAADI.

This clonotype showed up just a few times. This rearrangement joins TRBV19 to TRBJ1-4; 7 bases are shared with TRBD1. This CDR3 has 14 residues. CDR1 is LNHDA and CDR2 is SQIVND in the germline V gene (reference sequence). The trim removed 7 bases at V and 4 bases at J, leaving 6 bases unmatched. Here the CDR3 DNA reads TGTGCCAGTAAGACGGACAGGAGTAATGAAAAACTGTTTTTT. The encoded protein is CASKTDRSNEKLFF.

In its sample, this clonotype was seen many times. This chain links TRBV7-2 with TRBJ2-3, with 7 bases that match TRBD1. The CDR3 runs 14 residues. Germline CDR1 and CDR2: SGHTA and FQGNSA. The ends lost 5 bases at V and 4 bases at J; junction bases unmatched: 6. CDR3 nucleotide sequence: TGTGCCAGCAGCACGAAGACAGGGTCAGATACGCAGTATTTT. It specifies CASSTKTGSDTQYF.

The chain links TRBV11-3 to TRBJ2-5, with TRBD1 identical over 9 bases. V lost 6 bases and J lost 2; bases outside the gene matches: 19. The CDR3 length is 19 residues. Germline CDR1 reads SGHNT; CDR2 reads YENEEA. This chain's CDR3 is CASSPGTGTAGERQETQYF. The CDR3, as DNA: TGTGCCAGCAGTCCCGGGACAGGGACGGCGGGAGAGCGTCAAGAGACCCAGTACTTC.

The table lists this clonotype with many counts. V is TRBV2 and J is TRBJ2-4, with 7 bases that match TRBD2. Per the germline V gene, CDR1 is SNHLY and CDR2 is FYNNEI. The CDR3 covers 13 residues. The V gene end was trimmed by 6 bases and the J gene end by 13 bases; junction bases not matched to a gene: 12. DNA for the CDR3: TGTGCCAGCAGCGAAACCGGGACGGGACTACAGTACTTC. Its translation: CASSETGTGLQYF.

This clonotype has only a few counts. The junction shows a germline mismatch at one end, possibly a read error. The genes are TRBV25-1 and TRBJ2-6; D perhaps matches TRBD1 (6 bases). The CDR3 runs 11 residues. The germline gives CDR1 MGHDK, CDR2 SYGVNS. The CDR3 spells CASRQGPAAAF. In nucleotides, the CDR3 is TGTGCCAGCAGACAGGGTCCAGCGGCTGCTTTC. The complete variable domain, with remaining parts taken from reference TRBV25-1 and TRBJ2-6, reads EADIYQTPRYLVIGTGKKITLECSQTMGHDKMYWYQQDPGMELHLIHYSYGVNSTEKGDLSSESTVSRIRTEHFPLTLESARPSHTSQYLCASRQGPAAAFGAGSRLTVL.

This clonotype was seen more than once but under ten times. The V call is TRBV27, the J call TRBJ2-7, with D perhaps matching TRBD1 (5 bases). With 0 bases removed from V and 5 bases from J, the gap between germline ends came to 14 bases. Germline-derived CDR1 and CDR2 are MNHEY and SMNVEV (reference sequence). The CDR3 length is 15 residues. CDR3 in amino acids: CASSLSVAGFDEQYF. CDR3 in DNA: TGTGCCAGCAGTTTATCGGTGGCAGGGTTTGACGAGCAGTACTTC.

Many counts were recorded for this clonotype. The chain links TRBV20-1 to TRBJ2-7; 7 bases are a match to TRBD1. Germline values: CDR1 DFQATT, CDR2 SNEGSKA (reference sequence). The CDR3 extends over 14 amino acids. Trimming removed 3 bases from V and 3 bases from J; junction bases left unmatched: 8. CDR3 protein: CSARWARGNYEQYF. The CDR3 DNA is TGCAGTGCTAGGTGGGCCAGGGGGAACTACGAGCAGTACTTC.

This clonotype was seen at least ten times. Written as DNA, the CDR3 is TGCGCCAGCAGTGAGTTGACGGAACCCGGGGATGGGGGCTACACCTTC. It encodes CASSELTEPGDGGYTF. The genes are TRBV10-1 and TRBJ1-2; D uncertain. Trimming left V 1 base short and J 8 bases short, with 20 bases between. CDR1 is WNHNN, CDR2 SYGVQD, per germline (reference sequence). The CDR3 totals 16 residues.

The chain links TRBV30 to TRBJ2-7; weak D call: TRBD2 (5 bases). The germline V and J ends were trimmed by 6 bases and 1 base, with 10 bases remaining between them. There are 12 residues in the CDR3. Looked up from germline, CDR1 is GTSNPN and CDR2 is SVGIG (reference sequence). CDR3 nucleotides: TGTGCCTGTACGACTATATCCTACGAGCAGTACTTC. Translation: CACTTISYEQYF.

This clonotype was seen many times. The chain joins TRBV7-6 to TRBJ2-5; unclear D gene. The CDR3 covers 12 residues. Trimming pared 5 bases from V and 0 bases from J, leaving 4 bases between. The germline gives CDR1 SGHVS, CDR2 FNYEAQ. The CDR3 DNA reads TGTGCCAGCAGCATTAACCAAGAGACCCAGTACTTC. Translated, it gives CASSINQETQYF.

This clonotype was found once. The chain uses TRBV7-9 and TRBJ1-1; D not certain. This CDR3 has 14 residues. Germline V gene lookup returns CDR1 SEHNR and CDR2 FQNEAQ (reference sequence). The V end lost 4 bases, the J end lost 5 bases, and 14 bases lay between the germline ends. CDR3 coding DNA: TGTGCCAGCAGCTCAGAAAATTTCGGGACTGAAGCTTTCTTT. Its protein is CASSSENFGTEAFF. Together with reference TRBV7-9 and TRBJ1-1, the CDR3 gives the full variable domain: DTGVSQNPRHKITKRGQNVTFRCDPISEHNRLYWYRQTLGQGPEFLTYFQNEAQLEKSRLLSDRFSAERPKGSFSTLEIQRTEQGDSAMYLCASSSENFGTEAFFGQGTRLTVV.

This clonotype was seen many times. The V and J genes are TRBV15 and TRBJ1-4; D may be TRBD1 (5 bases). This CDR3 spans 15 amino acids. Trimming removed 0 bases from V and 4 bases from J, with 9 bases in between. Germline-derived CDR1 and CDR2 are LNHNV and YYDKDF (reference sequence). The CDR3 spells CATSRDLGVNEKLFF. In DNA form, the CDR3 reads TGTGCCACCAGCAGAGATCTAGGGGTTAATGAAAAACTGTTTTTT.

The sample holds many counts of this clonotype. CDR3 protein: CASSVGGGEAFF. The DNA of the CDR3 is TGTGCCAGCAGCGTCGGGGGAGGCGAAGCTTTCTTT. The chain combines TRBV7-2 with TRBJ1-1; D perhaps matches TRBD1 (5 bases). Germline CDR1 and CDR2: SGHTA and FQGNSA. The length of the CDR3 is 12 residues. Trimming removed 5 bases from V and 8 bases from J, with 12 bases in between.

V gene TRBV12-3 or TRBV12-4 combines with J gene TRBJ2-2; no definite D call. This CDR3 region has 14 residues. V was shortened by 0 bases and J by 4 bases, with 6 bases between the two germline ends. The CDR3 loop reads CASSLALSTGELFF. The CDR3 DNA follows: TGTGCCAGCAGTTTAGCGCTAAGCACCGGGGAGCTGTTTTTT.

This clonotype was counted at least ten times. The chain uses TRBV9 and TRBJ2-5, with a tentative D call TRBD2 (6 bases). With 5 bases removed from V and 0 bases from J, the gap between germline ends came to 11 bases. CDR1 SGDLS and CDR2 YYNGEE come from the germline V gene. The CDR3 is 14 residues long. In DNA form, the CDR3 reads TGTGCCAGCAGTGGAGGGACCTACCAAGAGACCCAGTACTTC. As protein: CASSGGTYQETQYF.

The V gene is TRBV12-3 or TRBV12-4, the J gene TRBJ1-5; possibly TRBD1 for D (5 bases). This CDR3 comprises 13 residues. The V gene lost 2 bases and the J gene lost 6 bases, with 8 bases spanning the gap. CDR3 sequence (DNA): TGTGCCAGCAGTTTAAGGGGATTTCAGCCCCAGCATTTT. This translates into CASSLRGFQPQHF.

The V gene is TRBV12-3 or TRBV12-4, the J gene TRBJ2-5, with 7 bases identical to TRBD1. CDR3 length: 15 amino acids. The V gene end was trimmed by 5 bases and the J gene end by 4 bases; junction bases not matched to a gene: 10. The CDR3 sequence: CASSKGQAVGETQYF. The DNA for the CDR3 is TGTGCCAGCAGTAAAGGACAGGCCGTCGGAGAGACCCAGTACTTC.

This clonotype was observed many times. The V gene is TRBV24-1, the J gene TRBJ2-2; 7 positions match TRBD2. The germline V gene has CDR1 KGHDR and CDR2 SFDVKD. The CDR3 covers 15 residues. Unmatched junction bases numbered 9, after V lost 9 bases and J lost 3 bases. The CDR3 DNA reads TGTGCCACCTCTAGCGGCAGGAGGGACACCGGGGAGCTGTTTTTT. This codes for CATSSGRRDTGELFF.

This rearrangement joins TRBV9 to TRBJ2-5, with D maybe TRBD2 (5 bases). V gave up 3 bases and J gave up 5 bases, with 17 bases separating them. There are 15 residues in the CDR3. Germline lookup yields CDR1 SGDLS and CDR2 YYNGEE. As DNA, the CDR3 is TGTGCCAGCAGCGGGACTCAAGTCGGCCGGGAGACCCAGTACTTC. As protein: CASSGTQVGRETQYF.

This clonotype was counted only a few times. The chain uses TRBV6-1 and TRBJ1-2; a possible D gene is TRBD1 (6 bases). Germline V lookup: CDR1 MNHNS, CDR2 SASEGT. This CDR3 is built from 13 residues. Trimming removed 1 base from V and 6 bases from J, with 9 bases in between. The chain's CDR3 is CASSEGDTNGYTF. In DNA form, the CDR3 reads TGTGCCAGCAGTGAAGGGGACACCAATGGCTACACCTTC.

The J gene is TRBJ1-2, the V gene TRBV10-3; 7 bases agree with TRBD1. CDR1 is ENHRY, CDR2 SYGVKD, per germline. V was clipped by 2 bases and J by 0 bases; unmatched bases: 9. The CDR3 extends over 17 amino acids. The CDR3 nucleotides are TGTGCCATCAGTGAGGATAGGCGGGACAGTGCTAACTATGGCTACACCTTC. It translates to CAISEDRRDSANYGYTF.

This chain connects TRBV9 to TRBJ2-5; possible D gene TRBD2, 6 bases. V was cut by 0 bases and J by 5 bases, with 8 bases left in between. Germline lookup yields CDR1 SGDLS and CDR2 YYNGEE. The CDR3 consists of 13 residues. In nucleotides, the CDR3 is TGTGCCAGCAGCGTAGCGGGGAGGGAGACCCAGTACTTC. Its protein product is CASSVAGRETQYF.

A word on this clonotype: The junction and the germline gene differ at one end; a read error may be behind it. The chain combines TRBV6-2 or TRBV6-3 with TRBJ1-2; D perhaps matches TRBD1 (5 bases). Germline V CDR1 and CDR2: MNHEY, SVGEGT. This CDR3 comprises 16 residues. The CDR3 region has the DNA TGTGCCAGCAGTTACTCGAGCGGGGCCCCTAACTGTGGCTACACCTTC. Its protein is CASSYSSGAPNCGYTF.